This T cell receptor beta chain was obtained from a study of PD-1 blockade in classical Hodgkin lymphoma. Overall study results and limits: Complete responders possessed baseline diversity comparable to newly diagnosed patients. A reduction in baseline TCR diversity was reportedly seen in newly diagnosed patients relative to healthy donors.

The repertoire was sequenced with immunoSEQ multiplex PCR; TCRdb's copy has only in-frame clones and lacks some. This sample carries under 2,000 clones, 65% to 80% of them seen once, and the ten largest clones take about 35%. By sample share, this clone is medium-sized. Its specificity is not known. The CDR3 runs to 13 residues. The V gene's germline CDR1 is WNHNN and CDR2 SYGVQD (reference sequence). Trimming stripped 6 bases from V and 7 bases from J, with 13 bases between. Brentuximab vedotin exposure varied among the patients, all of whom had relapsed after autologous stem cell transplantation. The CD8+ T cells came from thawed PBMCs through magnetic negative selection. Patients reached a best response of complete response, partial response or progressive disease.

This sequence joins TRBV10-1 and TRBJ2-1; TRBD2 might be the D (6 bases). The clonotype comes from a human donor with classical Hodgkin lymphoma. Source: CD8+ T cells from blood, taken at baseline. CDR3 sequence: CASRNPGLNEQFF. For the CDR3, the DNA is TGCGCCAGCAGGAATCCGGGACTTAATGAGCAGTTCTTC.